Each of the 11 T cell receptor beta chains below was sequenced from the same sample in a study of STAT5B mutations in CD4+ large granular lymphocyte leukemia. This table comes from immunoSEQ multiplex PCR, and its TCRdb copy is limited to in-frame clones, with some not included. The sample yields tens of thousands of clones, 81% seen once. Sequenced input: CD4+ T cells from blood buffy coats. Every receptor here comes from a human donor in good health.

This chain joins TRBV7-9 and TRBJ2-7; D is unresolved. This CDR3 is 14 amino acids long. Per the germline V gene, CDR1 is SEHNR and CDR2 is FQNEAQ (reference sequence). V was pared by 0 bases and J by 0 bases, with 6 bases between. For the CDR3, the DNA is TGTGCCAGCAGCTTAGCGCACCCCTCCTACGAGCAGTACTTC. This translates into CASSLAHPSYEQYF.

This chain joins TRBV4-1 and TRBJ1-5; D is undetermined. CDR1 is MGHRA, CDR2 YSYEKL, per germline. V lost 1 base and J lost 0, with 7 bases in between. The CDR3 contains 15 residues. CDR3 amino acids: CASSQVRDSNQPQHF. For the CDR3, the DNA is TGCGCCAGCAGCCAAGTTAGGGATAGCAATCAGCCCCAGCATTTT.

This chain connects TRBV19 to TRBJ1-4; D gene ambiguous. This CDR3 spans 14 amino acids. V dropped 2 bases and J dropped 7 bases, with 11 bases sitting between them. CDR1 and CDR2 from the germline V gene are LNHDA and SQIVND (reference sequence). The CDR3 region has the DNA TGTGCCAGTAGTATAACGGGTAATACTGAAAAACTGTTTTTT. It translates to CASSITGNTEKLFF.

The chain has TRBV9 and TRBJ2-5; tentative D call: TRBD2 (7 bases). In germline, CDR1 is SGDLS, CDR2 YYNGEE. Trimming took off 0 bases at V and 1 base at J, with 10 bases between the two ends. CDR3 length: 15 amino acids. In DNA, the CDR3 is TGTGCCAGCAGCGTAGCGGGGGGCTTCCAAGAGACCCAGTACTTC. As protein: CASSVAGGFQETQYF.

V and J are TRBV7-3 and TRBJ1-1; D is unresolved. Trimming pared 2 bases from V and 3 bases from J, leaving 7 bases between. The CDR3 is made up of 13 amino acids. Germline loops: CDR1 SGHTA, CDR2 FQGTGA. DNA for the CDR3: TGTGCCAGCAGCTTAGGTACCTACACTGAAGCTTTCTTT. Translation: CASSLGTYTEAFF.

The chain recombines TRBV11-3 with TRBJ1-2; D gene uncertain. Germline V gives CDR1 SGHNT, CDR2 YENEEA. V lost 2 bases and J 7 bases, leaving 11 bases between the germline ends. This CDR3 has 13 residues. The CDR3 sequence is CASSLLQILGYTF. The CDR3 bases are TGTGCCAGCAGCTTACTTCAGATCCTTGGCTACACCTTC.

The chain links TRBV6-1 to TRBJ2-6, with D possibly being TRBD1 (6 bases). CDR3 length equals 13 residues. Germline CDR1 reads MNHNS; CDR2 reads SASEGT. V was clipped by 0 bases and J by 12 bases, with 9 bases between them. Here the CDR3 reads CASSEAGQRVLTF. The CDR3 DNA sequence: TGTGCCAGCAGTGAAGCGGGACAACGCGTCCTGACTTTC.

The rearrangement joins TRBV7-2 to TRBJ1-3; a weak D match, TRBD1 (5 bases). Germline loops: CDR1 SGHTA, CDR2 FQGNSA. The CDR3 extends over 15 amino acids. Trimming took off 5 bases at V and 3 bases at J, with 14 bases between the two ends. The chain's CDR3 is CASSRAGVHGNTIYF. The CDR3 DNA reads as TGTGCCAGCAGCCGTGCGGGGGTCCATGGAAACACCATATATTTT. The full variable domain, with the rest looked up from reference TRBV7-2 and TRBJ1-3, is GAGVSQSPSNKVTEKGKDVELRCDPISGHTALYWYRQSLGQGLEFLIYFQGNSAPDKSGLPSDRFSAERTGGSVSTLTIQRTQQEDSAVYLCASSRAGVHGNTIYFGEGSWLTVV.

The chain employs TRBV5-1 and TRBJ2-7; D uncertain. Germline V gene data show CDR1 as SGHRS and CDR2 as YFSETQ. CDR3 length equals 14 residues. V dropped 0 bases and J dropped 2 bases, with 9 bases sitting between them. DNA of the CDR3: TGCGCCAGCAGCTTGGGAGTCACCACCTACGAGCAGTACTTC. Translation: CASSLGVTTYEQYF.

This rearrangement joins TRBV10-2 to TRBJ1-1; D possibly corresponds to TRBD1 (6 bases). Germline V lookup: CDR1 WSHSY, CDR2 SAAADI. V gave up 8 bases and J gave up 4 bases, with 14 bases separating them. The CDR3 covers 13 residues. CDR3 nucleotides: TGCGCCAGCCGTGTAGGGGGGGGCACTGAAGCTTTCTTT. It codes for CASRVGGGTEAFF.

This clone was seen just once. The chain joins TRBV6-1 to TRBJ2-1; D is unclear. Germline loops: CDR1 MNHNS, CDR2 SASEGT. Trimming shortened V by 8 bases and J by 2 bases, and 13 bases separated the two germline ends. The CDR3 runs 14 residues. The CDR3 sequence: CASAPFGPYNEQFF. CDR3 sequence (DNA): TGTGCCAGCGCGCCGTTTGGGCCCTACAATGAGCAGTTCTTC.